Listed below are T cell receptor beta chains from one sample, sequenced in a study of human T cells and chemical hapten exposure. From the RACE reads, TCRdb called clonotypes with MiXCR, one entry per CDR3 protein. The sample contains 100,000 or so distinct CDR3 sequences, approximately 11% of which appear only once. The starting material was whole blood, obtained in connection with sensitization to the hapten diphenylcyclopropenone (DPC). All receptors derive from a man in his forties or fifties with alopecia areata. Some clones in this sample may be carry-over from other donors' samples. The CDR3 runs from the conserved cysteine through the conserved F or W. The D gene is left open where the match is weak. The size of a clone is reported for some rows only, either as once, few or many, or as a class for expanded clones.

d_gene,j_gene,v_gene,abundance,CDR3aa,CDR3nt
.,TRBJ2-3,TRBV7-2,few,CASSFRFTQYF,TGTGCCAGCAGCTTTAGATTTACGCAGTATTTT
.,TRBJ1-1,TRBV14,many,CASSQQGNTEAFF,TGTGCCAGCAGCCAGCAGGGGAACACTGAAGCTTTCTTT
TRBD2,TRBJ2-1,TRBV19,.,CASRAPSGTPYNEQFF,TGTGCCAGTAGAGCCCCTAGCGGGACCCCATACAATGAGCAGTTCTTC
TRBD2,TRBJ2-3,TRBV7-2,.,CASSLPQGREATDTQYF,TGTGCCAGCAGCTTGCCCCAGGGGCGGGAGGCCACAGATACGCAGTATTTT
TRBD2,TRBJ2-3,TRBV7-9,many,CASSLAPLRRERRDTQYF,TGTGCCAGCAGCTTAGCCCCTTTGCGGCGGGAGAGGAGAGATACGCAGTATTTT
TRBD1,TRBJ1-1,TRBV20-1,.,CSARNTGVSVTKAFF,TGCAGTGCTAGAAACACAGGGGTGTCGGTGACTAAAGCTTTCTTT
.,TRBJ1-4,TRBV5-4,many,CASSLEGYNEKLFF,TGTGCCAGCAGCTTGGAGGGATATAATGAAAAACTGTTTTTT
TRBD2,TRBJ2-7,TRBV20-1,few,CSARDLAGRDAYEQYF,TGCAGTGCTAGAGATCTAGCGGGGAGGGACGCCTACGAGCAGTACTTC
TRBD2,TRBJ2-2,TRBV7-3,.,CASSPWTSGRGPGELFF,TGTGCCAGCAGCCCATGGACCAGCGGGAGAGGTCCCGGGGAGCTGTTTTTT
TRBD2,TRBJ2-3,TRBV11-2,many,CASSSLREDTDTQYF,TGTGCCAGCAGTTCCCTGCGGGAGGACACAGATACGCAGTATTTT
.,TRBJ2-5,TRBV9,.,CASSVGPLERETQYF,TGTGCCAGCAGCGTAGGACCACTAGAAAGAGAGACCCAGTACTTC
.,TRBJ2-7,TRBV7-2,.,CASSLIAGPDEQYF,TGTGCCAGCAGCTTAATCGCGGGACCGGACGAGCAGTACTTC
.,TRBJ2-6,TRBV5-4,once,CASSSDRNVLTF,TGTGCCAGCAGTTCTGACAGAAACGTCCTGACTTTC
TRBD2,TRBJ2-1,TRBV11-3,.,CASSLRLAGGGYNEQFF,TGTGCCAGCAGCTTACGACTAGCGGGAGGGGGCTACAATGAGCAGTTCTTC
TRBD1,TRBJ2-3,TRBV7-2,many,CASSRQGNTQYF,TGTGCCAGCAGCCGACAGGGAAATACGCAGTATTTT
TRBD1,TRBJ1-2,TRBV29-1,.,CSVGGQGPGYTF,TGCAGCGTTGGTGGACAGGGCCCTGGCTACACCTTC
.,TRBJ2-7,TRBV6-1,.,CASSDSWTTGAGEQYF,TGTGCCAGCAGTGATAGTTGGACGACAGGTGCGGGCGAGCAGTACTTC
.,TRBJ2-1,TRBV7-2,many,CASSQSSYNEQFF,TGTGCCAGCAGCCAAAGCTCCTACAATGAGCAGTTCTTC
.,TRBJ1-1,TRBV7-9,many,CASSLVPRGTTFF,TGTGCCAGCAGCTTAGTCCCTCGGGGTACGACTTTCTTT
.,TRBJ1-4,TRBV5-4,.,CASSLDATNEKLFF,TGTGCCAGCAGCTTGGATGCAACTAATGAAAAACTGTTTTTT
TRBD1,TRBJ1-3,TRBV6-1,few,CASILFGQGAPGNTIYF,TGTGCCAGCATCCTATTCGGACAGGGGGCGCCCGGAAACACCATATATTTT
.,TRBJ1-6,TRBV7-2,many,CASSLFPYRPQKSSYNSPLHF,TGTGCCAGCAGCTTATTCCCATATCGCCCCCAAAAGAGCTCCTATAATTCACCCCTCCACTTT
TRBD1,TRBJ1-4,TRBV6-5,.,CASRTGQGSNEKLFF,TGTGCCAGCAGAACCGGACAGGGCTCTAATGAAAAACTGTTTTTT
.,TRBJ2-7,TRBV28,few,CASIGLLSYEQYF,TGTGCCAGCATTGGACTCCTCTCCTACGAGCAGTACTTC
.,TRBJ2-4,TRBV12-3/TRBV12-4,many,CASSLVMGNSNIQYF,TGTGCCAGCAGTTTAGTAATGGGAAATAGCAACATTCAGTACTTC
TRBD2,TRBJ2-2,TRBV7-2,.,CASSLGTRGTGELFF,TGTGCCAGCAGCCTCGGGACTAGGGGCACCGGGGAGCTGTTTTTT
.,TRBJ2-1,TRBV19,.,CASSDWRIDEQFF,TGTGCCAGTAGCGACTGGCGCATCGATGAGCAGTTCTTC
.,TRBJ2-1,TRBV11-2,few,CASSFGLSNEQFF,TGTGCCAGCAGCTTCGGGCTTTCGAATGAGCAGTTCTTC
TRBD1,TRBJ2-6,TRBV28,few,CASSFPTGGDASSGANVLTF,TGTGCCAGCAGTTTCCCAACAGGGGGCGACGCCAGCTCTGGGGCCAACGTCCTGACTTTC
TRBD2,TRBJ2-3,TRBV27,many,CASSFIGLAGSTDTQYF,TGTGCCAGCAGTTTCATTGGACTAGCGGGGAGCACAGATACGCAGTATTTT
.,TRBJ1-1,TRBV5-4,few,CASSLKGLRTEAFF,TGTGCCAGCAGCTTGAAGGGGCTGAGAACTGAAGCTTTCTTT
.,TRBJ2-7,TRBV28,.,CASSFEGEGYEQYF,TGTGCCAGCAGTTTCGAGGGGGAGGGGTACGAGCAGTACTTC
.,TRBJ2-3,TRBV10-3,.,CAITSAEDSSTDTQYF,TGTGCCATCACTTCGGCAGAGGACTCTAGCACAGATACGCAGTATTTT
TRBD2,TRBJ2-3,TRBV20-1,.,CSASRTSSDTQYF,TGCAGTGCTAGCAGGACTAGTTCAGATACGCAGTATTTT
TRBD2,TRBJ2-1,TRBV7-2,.,CASSLDSGSYNEQFF,TGTGCCAGCAGCCTTGATAGCGGGAGTTACAATGAGCAGTTCTTC
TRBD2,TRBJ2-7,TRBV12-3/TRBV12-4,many,CASSPSGRVGINEQYF,TGTGCCAGCAGTCCCAGCGGGAGGGTAGGGATCAACGAGCAGTACTTC
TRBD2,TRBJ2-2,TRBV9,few,CASSVSGSDGELFF,TGTGCCAGCAGCGTTAGCGGGAGTGACGGGGAGCTGTTTTTT
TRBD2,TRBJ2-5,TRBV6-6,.,CASSYDAGLAGRNF,TGTGCCAGCAGTTACGATGCGGGACTAGCGGGGCGGAACTTC
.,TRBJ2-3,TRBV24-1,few,CATSDSTLTTTDTQYF,TGTGCCACCAGTGATTCGACCCTAACGACCACAGATACGCAGTATTTT
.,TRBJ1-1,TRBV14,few,CASSRLGMNTEAFF,TGTGCCAGCAGCCGGCTCGGAATGAACACTGAAGCTTTCTTT